A single sample gave rise to the 32 T cell receptor beta chains below, sequenced in a study of CD4 T cells in relation to SARS-CoV-2 and coronaviruses. TCRdb's table, derived via immunoSEQ multiplex PCR, lists solely in-frame clones and lacks some. The data hold some 14,000 clones, with 60% to 80% observed a single time. The unexposed donors gave CD4+ T cells in about 2010-2018, prior to COVID-19. The cells were cultured for 10 days before CD4+ T cells were isolated. What these receptors recognize is not known. The sequenced sample was CD4+ T cells from PBMCs, cultured in vitro. All receptors derive from a human donor in good health.

The CDR3 coding sequence is TGTGCCACCAGCAGAGGTACAGGGGGCGACCAGCCCCAGCATTTT. Its translation: CATSRGTGGDQPQHF. The genes are TRBV15 and TRBJ1-5; TRBD1 matches at 9 bases. V lost 1 base, J lost 7 bases, and 5 bases stayed unmatched. Germline CDR1 and CDR2: LNHNV and YYDKDF (reference sequence). The CDR3 extends over 15 amino acids.

The sample holds a few counts of this clone. The chain recombines TRBV6-5 with TRBJ2-1, with D possibly being TRBD1 (5 bases). Germline CDR1 MNHEY, CDR2 SVGAGI. The CDR3 loop spans 13 amino acids. The V end was cut by 2 bases, the J end by 8 bases, with 10 bases between. The CDR3 loop reads CASSYQGSDEQFF. The CDR3 DNA is TGTGCCAGCAGTTACCAGGGCAGCGATGAGCAGTTCTTC.

The rearrangement uses TRBV27 and TRBJ1-5; 7 bases are shared with TRBD1. The CDR3 extends over 18 amino acids. Germline V gives CDR1 MNHEY, CDR2 SMNVEV (reference sequence). Losses at the gene ends were 3 bases for V and 5 bases for J; bases not matched to a gene: 16. CDR3 sequence reads: CASSFRRRGAGGYQPQHF. In DNA, the CDR3 is TGTGCCAGCAGTTTTCGCCGTCGGGGGGCAGGGGGGTATCAGCCCCAGCATTTT.

The rearrangement links TRBV29-1 to TRBJ1-1; a possible D gene is TRBD1 (6 bases). Germline V gene lookup returns CDR1 SQVTM and CDR2 ANQGSEA. V lost 6 bases, J lost 10 bases, and 21 bases lay in between. The CDR3 spans 13 residues. Written as DNA, the CDR3 is TGCAGCGTCTCCAATTGGGGGGCCTTTTCAGCTTTCTTT. Protein product: CSVSNWGAFSAFF.

The V call is TRBV6-5, the J call TRBJ1-1, with D possibly TRBD1 on 6 matching bases. The CDR3 has 15 amino acids. In germline, CDR1 is MNHEY, CDR2 SVGAGI. Trimming cost V 4 bases and J 5 bases, with 17 bases left between them. The CDR3 sequence: CASSSGTRGGTEAFF. Written as DNA, the CDR3 is TGTGCCAGCAGTTCGGGGACAAGGGGGGGAACTGAAGCTTTCTTT.

This chain's CDR3 is CAWSAGPVYNEQFF. The CDR3 nucleotides are TGTGCCTGGAGTGCAGGGCCGGTCTACAATGAGCAGTTCTTC. The rearrangement links TRBV30 to TRBJ2-1, with D possibly matching TRBD1 (5 bases). The CDR3 spans 14 residues. Per germline, CDR1 GTSNPN and CDR2 SVGIG (reference sequence). Trimming took 1 base from V and 3 from J, leaving 10 bases between them. Together with reference TRBV30 and TRBJ2-1, the CDR3 gives the full variable domain: SQTIHQWPATLVQPVGSPLSLECTVEGTSNPNLYWYRQAAGRGLQLLFYSVGIGQISSEVPQNLSASRPQDRQFILSSKKLLLSDSGFYLCAWSAGPVYNEQFFGPGTRLTVL.

This clone appeared a few times. The chain carries TRBV6-5 and TRBJ2-5; 9 bases match TRBD2. CDR3 size: 13 residues. Looked up from germline, CDR1 is MNHEY and CDR2 is SVGAGI. The junction had 3 bases not matched to a gene; V was cut back by 5 bases and J by 5 bases. In nucleotides, the CDR3 is TGTGCCAGCAGTCCTAGCGGGACGGAGACCCAGTACTTC. Residues: CASSPSGTETQYF.

The chain links TRBV19 to TRBJ1-2; D unresolved. V was trimmed by 5 bases and J by 8 bases, leaving 12 bases between them. CDR3 length: 12 amino acids. Germline lookup yields CDR1 LNHDA and CDR2 SQIVND (reference sequence). The DNA of the CDR3 is TGTGCCAGTAGTCCCCGGCGTCCAGGCTACACCTTC. Its protein product is CASSPRRPGYTF.

The genes are TRBV5-1 and TRBJ1-6; D possibly corresponds to TRBD1 (6 bases). This CDR3 comprises 16 residues. The germline gives CDR1 SGHRS, CDR2 YFSETQ. Trimming removed 4 bases from V and 7 bases from J, with 18 bases in between. As DNA, the CDR3 is TGCGCCAGCAGCCCCGGGACAACCGCTGACAATTCACCCCTCCACTTT. Amino acid sequence: CASSPGTTADNSPLHF.

The gene calls are TRBV4-2 and TRBJ1-1, with a weak D call TRBD1 (6 bases). V was clipped by 2 bases and J by 4 bases, with 17 bases between them. Germline CDR1 is LGHNA and CDR2 is YNFKEQ. This CDR3 spans 16 amino acids. The chain's CDR3 is CASSQRGGGSSTEAFF. DNA for the CDR3: TGTGCCAGCAGCCAACGCGGCGGGGGCAGTTCCACTGAAGCTTTCTTT.

The chain carries TRBV20-1 and TRBJ1-2; 9 bases align to TRBD1. Trimming removed 3 bases from V and 10 bases from J; junction bases left unmatched: 12. The CDR3 has 14 residues. The germline CDR1 and CDR2 sequences are DFQATT and SNEGSKA (reference sequence). In DNA form, the CDR3 reads TGCAGTGCTAGTCCACCGGGACAGGGTTTTGCCTACACCTTC. Amino acids: CSASPPGQGFAYTF.

The rearrangement uses TRBV7-3 and TRBJ2-1; 8 nucleotides line up with TRBD2. Germline V lookup: CDR1 SGHTA, CDR2 FQGTGA. The length of the CDR3 is 14 residues. The V segment lost 2 bases and the J segment 7 bases; nucleotides outside the gene matches: 4. The CDR3 sequence: CASSLDRGGNEQFF. In DNA, the CDR3 is TGTGCCAGCAGCTTAGATCGGGGGGGGAATGAGCAGTTCTTC.

The chain carries TRBV7-7 and TRBJ2-1, with TRBD2 matching 9 bases. This CDR3 spans 15 amino acids. With V trimmed by 1 base and J by 9 bases, 7 bases remained unmatched. Germline V gene lookup returns CDR1 SSHAT and CDR2 FNYEAQ (reference sequence). This CDR3 is CASSLEAGGSGEQFF. The CDR3 DNA follows: TGTGCCAGCAGCTTAGAAGCGGGAGGATCTGGTGAGCAGTTCTTC. Full variable domain (missing parts from reference TRBV7-7 and TRBJ2-1): GAGVSQSPRYKVTKRGQDVTLRCDPISSHATLYWYQQALGQGPEFLTYFNYEAQPDKSGLPSDRFSAERPEGSISTLTIQRTEQRDSAMYRCASSLEAGGSGEQFFGPGTRLTVL.

This chain connects TRBV24-1 to TRBJ1-2; 7 bases agree with TRBD1. Per germline, CDR1 KGHDR and CDR2 SFDVKD. This CDR3 has 15 amino acids. V was pared by 3 bases and J by 8 bases, with 11 bases of the junction left unmatched. The CDR3 DNA reads as TGTGCCACCAGTGATACTAGACAGGGAGGTCAGGGCTACACCTTC. It specifies CATSDTRQGGQGYTF.

The chain joins TRBV9 to TRBJ1-1; a possible D gene is TRBD1 (6 bases). V lost 3 bases to trimming and J lost 6 bases, with 12 bases between them. This CDR3 region has 13 residues. CDR1 and CDR2 (germline): SGDLS, YYNGEE. CDR3 amino acids: CASSATGKAEAFF. The CDR3 DNA is TGTGCCAGCAGCGCCACAGGGAAAGCTGAAGCTTTCTTT.

V usage is TRBV11-3 and J usage is TRBJ1-3; possible D gene TRBD1, 5 bases. This CDR3 contains 15 residues. Germline-derived CDR1 and CDR2 are SGHNT and YENEEA. The ends were cut back, 5 bases at V and 3 bases at J, with 14 bases in the middle. The DNA for the CDR3 is TGTGCCAGCAGCCTGGACGGGACGGTTGGAAACACCATATATTTT. It translates to CASSLDGTVGNTIYF.

This chain joins TRBV11-3 and TRBJ2-3, with TRBD2 matching over 8 bases. Looked up from germline, CDR1 is SGHNT and CDR2 is YENEEA. The V gene end was trimmed by 1 base and the J gene end by 5 bases; junction bases not matched to a gene: 8. The CDR3 spans 16 residues. CDR3 region: CASSLVTGGPGDTQYF. CDR3 DNA sequence: TGTGCCAGCAGCTTAGTTACGGGAGGGCCAGGAGATACGCAGTATTTT.

In its sample, this clone was seen a few times. This sequence joins TRBV18 and TRBJ2-1; D ambiguous. The CDR3 is 11 residues long. Germline V lookup: CDR1 KGHSH, CDR2 LQKENI. Trimming shortened V by 3 bases and J by 10 bases, and 7 bases separated the two germline ends. The DNA for the CDR3 is TGTGCCAGCTCACCGAACAGCGAGCAGTTCTTC. It translates to CASSPNSEQFF.

This chain connects TRBV2 to TRBJ1-2; D remains ambiguous. Germline V gives CDR1 SNHLY, CDR2 FYNNEI. Deletions cut 2 bases from V and 2 bases from J, with 0 bases between. The length of the CDR3 is 11 residues. CDR3 region: CASSENYGYTF. The CDR3 DNA is TGTGCCAGCAGTGAAAACTATGGCTACACCTTC.

This clone was seen just once. The chain carries TRBV18 and TRBJ1-1; no definite D call. Between the trimmed V and J ends, which lost 6 bases and 1 base, there was a span of 12 bases. Germline CDR1 and CDR2: KGHSH and LQKENI. The CDR3 sequence is 14 residues long. The CDR3 nucleotides are TGTGCCAGCTCCCCCAACGGGGAGAACACTGAAGCTTTCTTT. Protein product: CASSPNGENTEAFF.

V gene TRBV5-5 combines with J gene TRBJ1-2, with D unresolved. V lost 0 bases, J lost 4 bases, and 7 bases lay in between. The germline CDR1 and CDR2 sequences are SGHKS and YYEKEE (reference sequence). The CDR3 loop spans 13 amino acids. CDR3 DNA: TGTGCCAGCAGCTTGGAACCTTTCTATGGCTACACCTTC. Residues: CASSLEPFYGYTF.

This sequence joins TRBV2 and TRBJ1-1; D might be TRBD1 (6 bases). Per the germline V gene, CDR1 is SNHLY and CDR2 is FYNNEI. Trimming removed 3 bases from V and 5 bases from J, with 13 bases in between. The CDR3 contains 14 residues. CDR3: CASSDLTGQTEAFF. In DNA, the CDR3 is TGTGCCAGCAGTGACCTTACAGGGCAAACTGAAGCTTTCTTT.

This clone was seen a few times. CDR3 DNA: TGCGCCAGCAGTGAGGGCCGGTCTCAGCCCCAGCATTTT. This gives the protein CASSEGRSQPQHF. The gene calls are TRBV10-2 and TRBJ1-5; D not resolved. The CDR3 length is 13 residues. The V and J ends lost 2 bases and 6 bases respectively, with 8 bases between them. In germline, CDR1 is WSHSY, CDR2 SAAADI.

The chain employs TRBV27 and TRBJ1-1, with D uncertain. The CDR3 length is 12 residues. V was cut by 4 bases and J by 9 bases, with 12 bases left in between. In germline, CDR1 is MNHEY, CDR2 SMNVEV (reference sequence). The CDR3 reads CASSSAGRQAFF. The CDR3 bases are TGTGCCAGCAGTTCCGCGGGGAGGCAAGCTTTCTTT.

The rearrangement joins TRBV5-1 to TRBJ2-5; no definite D call. Germline CDR1 is SGHRS and CDR2 is YFSETQ. V was clipped by 3 bases and J by 2 bases, with 11 bases between them. CDR3 size: 14 residues. CDR3 protein: CASSSRSGQETQYF. The CDR3 coding sequence is TGCGCCAGCAGCTCGCGGAGTGGGCAAGAGACCCAGTACTTC.

This chain links TRBV12-3 or TRBV12-4 with TRBJ1-5; D possibly corresponds to TRBD1 (6 bases). The V end lost 3 bases, the J end lost 6 bases, and 9 bases lay between the germline ends. This CDR3 has 13 residues. The CDR3 nucleotides are TGTGCCAGCAGTTTTGGGGGGGCTCAGCCCCAGCATTTT. Translating gives CASSFGGAQPQHF.

This chain connects TRBV5-1 to TRBJ2-5; D not resolved. Germline loops: CDR1 SGHRS, CDR2 YFSETQ. The CDR3 extends over 11 amino acids. V was shortened by 4 bases and J by 2 bases, with 3 bases between the two germline ends. DNA for the CDR3: TGCGCCAGCAGCGCTCAAGAGACCCAGTACTTC. Its translation: CASSAQETQYF.

This chain connects TRBV2 to TRBJ2-5, with 11 bases that match TRBD1. The CDR3 has 15 amino acids. Germline CDR1 SNHLY, CDR2 FYNNEI. Trimming cost V 10 bases and J 2 bases; bases outside gene matches: 9. The CDR3 bases are TGTGCCAACCCCCCGGGACAGGGGGATCAAGAGACCCAGTACTTC. Its protein is CANPPGQGDQETQYF.

V and J are TRBV5-5 and TRBJ1-1; 7 bases are shared with TRBD1. The germline V gene has CDR1 SGHKS and CDR2 YYEKEE (reference sequence). This CDR3 contains 17 residues. After removal of 4 bases from V and 0 bases from J, the junction contained 12 bases not matched to a gene. The CDR3 DNA reads TGTGCCAGCAGCAGAATTTTCGGGACAGCCATGAACACTGAAGCTTTCTTT. Translation gives CASSRIFGTAMNTEAFF.

This sequence joins TRBV2 and TRBJ2-1; D remains unclear. This CDR3 comprises 13 residues. Trimming cost V 7 bases and J 4 bases, with 11 bases left between them. Looked up from germline, CDR1 is SNHLY and CDR2 is FYNNEI. The chain's CDR3 is CASTQTRYNEQFF. For the CDR3, the DNA is TGTGCCAGCACTCAAACCCGGTACAATGAGCAGTTCTTC.

The J gene is TRBJ2-7, the V gene TRBV14; no firm D call. The germline gives CDR1 SGHDN, CDR2 FVKESK. Trimming removed 3 bases from V and 4 bases from J, with 10 bases in between. This CDR3 region has 13 residues. The CDR3 sequence: CASSHHQSYEQYF. Written as DNA, the CDR3 is TGTGCCAGCAGCCATCACCAGAGTTACGAGCAGTACTTC.

The CDR3 DNA follows: TGTGCCAGCAGTGATCAACATTCCGGACTCCCCCGGCCCCAGCATTTT. It encodes CASSDQHSGLPRPQHF. The chain links TRBV6-1 to TRBJ1-5; the D is unclear. This CDR3 contains 16 residues. V was shortened by 3 bases and J by 9 bases, with 21 bases between the two germline ends. The germline V gene has CDR1 MNHNS and CDR2 SASEGT.